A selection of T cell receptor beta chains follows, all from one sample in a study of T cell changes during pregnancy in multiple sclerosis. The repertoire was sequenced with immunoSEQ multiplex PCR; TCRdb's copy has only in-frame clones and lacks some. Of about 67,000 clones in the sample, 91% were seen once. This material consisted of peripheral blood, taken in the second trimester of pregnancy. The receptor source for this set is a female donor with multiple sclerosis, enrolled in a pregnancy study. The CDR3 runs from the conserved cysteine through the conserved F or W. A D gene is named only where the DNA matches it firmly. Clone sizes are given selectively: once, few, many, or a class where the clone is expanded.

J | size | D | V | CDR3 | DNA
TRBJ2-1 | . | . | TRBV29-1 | CSVERKGVENEQFF | TGCAGCGTTGAACGAAAGGGGGTAGAAAATGAGCAGTTCTTC
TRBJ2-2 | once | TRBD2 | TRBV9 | CASSGTSGGVWHGELFF | TGTGCCAGCAGCGGGACTAGCGGGGGGGTCTGGCACGGGGAGCTGTTTTTT
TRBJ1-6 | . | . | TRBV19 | CAGKDSFLSDSPLHF | TGTGCCGGGAAGGACAGTTTTTTATCCGATTCACCCCTCCACTTT
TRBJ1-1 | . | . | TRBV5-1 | CASSLGSRGFSEAFF | TGCGCCAGCAGCTTGGGTAGTAGGGGTTTTTCTGAAGCTTTCTTT
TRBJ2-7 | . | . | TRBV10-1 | CASSVLRAGLYEQYF | TGCGCCAGCAGTGTTCTTCGAGCGGGCCTATACGAGCAGTACTTC
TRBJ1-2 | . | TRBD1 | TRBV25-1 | CASAAGGNYGYTF | TGTGCCAGCGCCGCAGGGGGGAACTATGGCTACACCTTC
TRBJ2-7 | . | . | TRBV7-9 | CASSFNLARRDYEQYF | TGTGCCAGCAGCTTTAATCTCGCTAGGAGGGACTACGAGCAGTACTTC
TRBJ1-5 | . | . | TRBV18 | CASSPYYSNQPQHF | TGTGCCAGCTCACCGTACTATAGCAATCAGCCCCAGCATTTT
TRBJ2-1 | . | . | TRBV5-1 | CASSLVGGDEQFF | TGCGCCAGCAGCTTAGTAGGCGGGGATGAGCAGTTCTTC
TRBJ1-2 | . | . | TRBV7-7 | CASSLYRLGYGYTF | TGTGCCAGCAGCTTATACAGGTTGGGTTATGGCTACACCTTC
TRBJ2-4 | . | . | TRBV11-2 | CASSRGQENIQYF | TGTGCCAGCAGCCGAGGACAAGAAAACATTCAGTACTTC
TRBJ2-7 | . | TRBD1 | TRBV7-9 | CASSPLGQGPREYEQYF | TGTGCCAGCAGCCCCCTAGGACAGGGGCCAAGGGAGTACGAGCAGTACTTC
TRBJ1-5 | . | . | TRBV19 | CASKLTGGNQPQHF | TGTGCCAGTAAGTTGACAGGCGGCAATCAGCCCCAGCATTTT
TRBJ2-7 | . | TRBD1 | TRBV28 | CASRHGQGATYEQYF | TGTGCCAGCAGACATGGACAGGGGGCTACCTACGAGCAGTACTTC
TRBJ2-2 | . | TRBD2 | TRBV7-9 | CASSISSGRVQNTGELFF | TGTGCCAGCAGCATTAGTAGCGGGAGGGTACAGAACACCGGGGAGCTGTTTTTT
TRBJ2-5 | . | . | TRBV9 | CASSVESRVTETQYF | TGTGCCAGCAGCGTAGAGTCCCGCGTAACGGAGACCCAGTACTTC
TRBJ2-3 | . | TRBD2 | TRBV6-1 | CASSFSGGGPDTQYF | TGTGCCAGCAGTTTTAGCGGGGGAGGGCCAGATACGCAGTATTTT
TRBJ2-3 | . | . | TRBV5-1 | CASSFGGSSTDTQYF | TGCGCCAGCAGCTTCGGCGGCTCCAGCACAGATACGCAGTATTTT
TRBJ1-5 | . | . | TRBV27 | CASSLQGLGQPQHF | TGTGCCAGCAGTCTCCAGGGCCTCGGGCAGCCCCAGCATTTT
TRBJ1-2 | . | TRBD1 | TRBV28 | CASIQGADYGYTF | TGTGCCAGCATCCAGGGGGCGGACTATGGCTACACCTTC
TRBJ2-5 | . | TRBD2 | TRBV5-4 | CASSIGTSGASTQYF | TGTGCCAGCAGCATAGGGACTAGCGGTGCTTCGACCCAGTACTTC
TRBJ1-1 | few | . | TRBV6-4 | CASNGSMDEAFF | TGTGCCAGCAACGGGTCCATGGATGAAGCTTTCTTT
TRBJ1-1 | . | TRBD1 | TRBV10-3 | CAISGRTTGHTEAFF | TGTGCCATCAGTGGGCGGACGACAGGGCACACTGAAGCTTTCTTT
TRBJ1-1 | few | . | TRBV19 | CASSISQGKATEAFF | TGTGCCAGTAGTATATCCCAGGGGAAGGCCACTGAAGCTTTCTTT
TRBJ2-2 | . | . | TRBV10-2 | CASSLLRDMNTGELFF | TGCGCCAGCAGCCTACTCCGGGATATGAACACCGGGGAGCTGTTTTTT
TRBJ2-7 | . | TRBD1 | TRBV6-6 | CASSSRDRSGEQYF | TGTGCCAGCAGTTCCCGGGACAGGTCCGGCGAGCAGTACTTC
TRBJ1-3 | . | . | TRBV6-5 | CASSRTGFFGNTIYF | TGTGCCAGCAGTCGTACAGGGTTTTTTGGAAACACCATATATTTT
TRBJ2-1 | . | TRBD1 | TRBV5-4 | CASSLRDRGNNEQFF | TGTGCCAGCAGCTTGAGGGACAGGGGAAACAATGAGCAGTTCTTC
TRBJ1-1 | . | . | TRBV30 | CAWNSETANTEAFF | TGTGCCTGGAACTCTGAGACAGCGAACACTGAAGCTTTCTTT
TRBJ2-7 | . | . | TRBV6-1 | CASSGGLLRGMWQYF | TGTGCCAGCAGTGGGGGGCTGCTAAGGGGGATGTGGCAGTACTTC